The clone carrying this T cell receptor beta chain was observed at least ten times. Its antigen is undetermined. Assay: immunoSEQ multiplex PCR; the TCRdb copy retains only in-frame clones and omits some. The sample lists 50,000 to 65,000 clones, 86% seen once, with 2.9% in the top ten. The entry originates in a study of PD-L1 blockade in urothelial cancer. Study overall: Every 3 weeks, patients received intravenous atezolizumab 1,200 mg, beginning 2014. Study-level points and caveats: Tumor-linked clones in blood grew more by 3 weeks in durable-benefit patients.

The CDR3 runs to 14 residues. Trimming shortened V by 10 bases and J by 4 bases, and 19 bases separated the two germline ends. The germline V gene has CDR1 SNHLY and CDR2 FYNNEI. Specimen: PBMCs, collected around atezolizumab (anti-PD-L1) treatment. The sequence came from a man aged 45-60 years with urothelial cancer. This sequence joins TRBV2 and TRBJ1-1; weak D call: TRBD1 (5 bases). The CDR3 region has the DNA TGTGCCACGAAGAAGTATAGGGGCGCCACTGAAGCTTTCTTT. Translating it yields CATKKYRGATEAFF. Together with reference TRBV2 and TRBJ1-1, the CDR3 gives the full variable domain: EPEVTQTPSHQVTQMGQEVILRCVPISNHLYFYWYRQILGQKVEFLVSFYNNEISEKSEIFDDQFSVERPDGSNFTLKIRSTKLEDSAMYFCATKKYRGATEAFFGQGTRLTVV.